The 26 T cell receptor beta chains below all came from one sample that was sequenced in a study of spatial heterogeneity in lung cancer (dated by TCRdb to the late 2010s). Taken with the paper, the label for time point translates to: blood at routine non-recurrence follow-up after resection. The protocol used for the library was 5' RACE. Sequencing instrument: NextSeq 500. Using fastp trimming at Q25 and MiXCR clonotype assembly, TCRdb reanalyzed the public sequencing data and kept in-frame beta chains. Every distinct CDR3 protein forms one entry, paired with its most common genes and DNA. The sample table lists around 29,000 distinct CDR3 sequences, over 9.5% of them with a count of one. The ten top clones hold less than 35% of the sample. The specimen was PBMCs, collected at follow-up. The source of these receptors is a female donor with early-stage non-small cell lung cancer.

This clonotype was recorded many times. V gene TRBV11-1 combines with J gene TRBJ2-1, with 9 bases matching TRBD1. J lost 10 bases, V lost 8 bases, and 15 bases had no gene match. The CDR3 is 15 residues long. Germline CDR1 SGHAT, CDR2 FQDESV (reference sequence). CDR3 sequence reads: CASLGPGQGPVEQFF. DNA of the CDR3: TGTGCCAGCTTGGGACCGGGACAGGGTCCGGTGGAGCAGTTCTTC.

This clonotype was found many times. The CDR3: CASSASGTPNNEQFF. The CDR3, as DNA: TGTGCCAGCAGTGCCTCGGGGACGCCCAACAATGAGCAGTTCTTC. This chain joins TRBV6-2 or TRBV6-3 and TRBJ2-1; perhaps D is TRBD1 or TRBD2 (5 bases each). V lost 5 bases and J lost 5, with 16 bases in between. The CDR3 totals 15 residues. The V gene's germline CDR1 is MNHEY and CDR2 SVGEGT.

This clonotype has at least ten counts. CDR3 DNA sequence: TGCAGTGCAGTCCGGGACAGGGTCATTGATACGCAGTATTTT. Its protein product is CSAVRDRVIDTQYF. This chain links TRBV20-1 with TRBJ2-3; 9 positions agree with TRBD1. Germline loops: CDR1 DFQATT, CDR2 SNEGSKA (reference sequence). The V and J ends lost 6 bases and 6 bases, in that order; junction bases with no gene match: 10. The CDR3 has 14 residues.

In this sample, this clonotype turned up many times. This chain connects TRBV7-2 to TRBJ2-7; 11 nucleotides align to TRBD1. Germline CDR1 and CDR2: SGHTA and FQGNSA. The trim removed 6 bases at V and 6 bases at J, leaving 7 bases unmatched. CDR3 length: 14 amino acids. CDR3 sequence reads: CASRVGQGVIEQYF. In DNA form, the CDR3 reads TGTGCCAGCAGAGTGGGACAGGGGGTGATCGAGCAGTACTTC.

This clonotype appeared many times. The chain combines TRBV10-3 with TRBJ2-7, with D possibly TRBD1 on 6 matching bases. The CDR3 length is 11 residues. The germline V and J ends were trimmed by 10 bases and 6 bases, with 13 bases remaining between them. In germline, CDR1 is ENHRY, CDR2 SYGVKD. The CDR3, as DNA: TGTGCCACCTCGGACAGTATCGAGCAGTACTTC. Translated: CATSDSIEQYF.

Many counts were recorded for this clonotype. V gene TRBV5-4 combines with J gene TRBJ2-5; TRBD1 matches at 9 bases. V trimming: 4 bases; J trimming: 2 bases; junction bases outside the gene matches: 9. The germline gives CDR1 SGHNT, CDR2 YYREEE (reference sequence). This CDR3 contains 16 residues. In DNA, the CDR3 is TGTGCCAGCAGCCCCGGTAACAGGGGGCTTCAAGAGACCCAGTACTTC. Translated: CASSPGNRGLQETQYF. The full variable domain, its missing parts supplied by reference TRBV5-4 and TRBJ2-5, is ETGVTQSPTHLIKTRGQQVTLRCSSQSGHNTVSWYQQALGQGPQFIFQYYREEENGRGNFPPRFSGLQFPNYSSELNVNALELDDSALYLCASSPGNRGLQETQYFGPGTRLLVL.

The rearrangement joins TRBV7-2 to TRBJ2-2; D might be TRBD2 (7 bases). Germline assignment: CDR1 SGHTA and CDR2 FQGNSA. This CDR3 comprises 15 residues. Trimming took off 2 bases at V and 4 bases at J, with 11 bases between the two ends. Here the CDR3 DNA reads TGTGCCAGCAGCTTAATGGGGGGGCCCACCGGGGAGCTGTTTTTT. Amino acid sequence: CASSLMGGPTGELFF.

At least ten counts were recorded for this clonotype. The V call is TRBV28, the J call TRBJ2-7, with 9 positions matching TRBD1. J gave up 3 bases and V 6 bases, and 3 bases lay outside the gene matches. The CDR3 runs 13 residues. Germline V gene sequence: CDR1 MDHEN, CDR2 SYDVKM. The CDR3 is CASRSTGGYEQYF. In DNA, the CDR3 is TGTGCCAGCAGGTCGACAGGGGGCTACGAGCAGTACTTC. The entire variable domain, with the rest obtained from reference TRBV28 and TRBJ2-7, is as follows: DVKVTQSSRYLVKRTGEKVFLECVQDMDHENMFWYRQDPGLGLRLIYFSYDVKMKEKGDIPEGYSVSREKKERFSLILESASTNQTSMYLCASRSTGGYEQYFGPGTRLTVT.

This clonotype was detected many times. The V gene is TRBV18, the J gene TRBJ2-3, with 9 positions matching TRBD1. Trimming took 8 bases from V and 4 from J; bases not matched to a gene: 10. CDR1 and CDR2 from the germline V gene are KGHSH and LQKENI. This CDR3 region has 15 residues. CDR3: CASGPGQGFSDTQYF. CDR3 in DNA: TGTGCCAGCGGACCGGGACAGGGTTTCTCAGATACGCAGTATTTT.

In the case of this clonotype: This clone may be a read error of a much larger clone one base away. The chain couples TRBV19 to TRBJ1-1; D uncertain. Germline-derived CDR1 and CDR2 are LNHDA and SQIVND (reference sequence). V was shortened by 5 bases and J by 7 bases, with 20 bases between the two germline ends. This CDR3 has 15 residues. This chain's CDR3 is CASSPTIGLGIEAFF. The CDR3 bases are TGTGCCAGTAGTCCGACGATTGGGTTGGGCATTGAAGCTTTCTTT.

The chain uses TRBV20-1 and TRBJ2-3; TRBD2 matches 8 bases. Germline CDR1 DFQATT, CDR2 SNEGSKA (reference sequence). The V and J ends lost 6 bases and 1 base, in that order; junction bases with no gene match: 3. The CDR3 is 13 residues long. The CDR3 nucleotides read TGCAGTGCGCGTAGCGGGGGCACAGATACGCAGTATTTT. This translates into CSARSGGTDTQYF.

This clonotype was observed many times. CDR3 sequence (DNA): TGCAGTGCTAGAAGACAGGGTGAAGCTTTCTTT. This gives the protein CSARRQGEAFF. This chain uses TRBV20-1 with TRBJ1-1; 7 nucleotides line up with TRBD1. After removal of 2 bases from V and 7 bases from J, the junction contained 1 base not matched to a gene. This CDR3 comprises 11 residues. The germline V gene has CDR1 DFQATT and CDR2 SNEGSKA (reference sequence).

CDR3 loop: CASSLGGQGTEQYF. CDR3 coding DNA: TGTGCCAGCAGCTTAGGGGGACAGGGGACCGAGCAGTACTTC. The J gene is TRBJ2-7, the V gene TRBV5-5; TRBD1 aligns across 10 bases. The ends lost 2 bases at V and 6 bases at J; junction bases unmatched: 5. Germline CDR1 SGHKS, CDR2 YYEKEE (reference sequence). CDR3 length: 14 residues.

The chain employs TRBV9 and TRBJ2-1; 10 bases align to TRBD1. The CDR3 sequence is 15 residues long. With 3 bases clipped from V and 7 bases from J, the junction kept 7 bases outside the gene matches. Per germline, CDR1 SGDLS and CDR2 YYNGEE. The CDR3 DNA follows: TGTGCCAGCAGCGCCCGACAGGGGGCTTGGAATGAGCAGTTCTTC. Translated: CASSARQGAWNEQFF. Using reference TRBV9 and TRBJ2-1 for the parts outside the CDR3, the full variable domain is DSGVTQTPKHLITATGQRVTLRCSPRSGDLSVYWYQQSLDQGLQFLIQYYNGEERAKGNILERFSAQQFPDLHSELNLSSLELGDSALYFCASSARQGAWNEQFFGPGTRLTVL.

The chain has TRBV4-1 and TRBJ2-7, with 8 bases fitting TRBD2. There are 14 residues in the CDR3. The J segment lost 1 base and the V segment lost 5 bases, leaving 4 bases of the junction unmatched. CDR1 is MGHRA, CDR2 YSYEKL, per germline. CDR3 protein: CASSKGLASYEQYF. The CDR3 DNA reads TGCGCCAGCAGCAAAGGACTAGCATCCTACGAGCAGTACTTC.

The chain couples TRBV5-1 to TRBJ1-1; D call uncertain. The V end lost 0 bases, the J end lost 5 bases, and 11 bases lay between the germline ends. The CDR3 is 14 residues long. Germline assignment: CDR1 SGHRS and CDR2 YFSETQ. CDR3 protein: CASSLEWQLTEAFF. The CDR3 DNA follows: TGCGCCAGCAGCTTGGAGTGGCAGTTGACTGAAGCTTTCTTT. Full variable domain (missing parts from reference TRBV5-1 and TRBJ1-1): KAGVTQTPRYLIKTRGQQVTLSCSPISGHRSVSWYQQTPGQGLQFLFEYFSETQRNKGNFPGRFSGRQFSNSRSEMNVSTLELGDSALYLCASSLEWQLTEAFFGQGTRLTVV.

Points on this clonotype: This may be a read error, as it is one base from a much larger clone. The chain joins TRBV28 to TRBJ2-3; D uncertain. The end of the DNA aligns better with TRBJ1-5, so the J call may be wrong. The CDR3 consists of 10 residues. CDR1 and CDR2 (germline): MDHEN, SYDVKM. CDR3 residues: CASGRHTQHF. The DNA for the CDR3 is TGTGCCAGTGGGAGACATACGCAGCATTTT.

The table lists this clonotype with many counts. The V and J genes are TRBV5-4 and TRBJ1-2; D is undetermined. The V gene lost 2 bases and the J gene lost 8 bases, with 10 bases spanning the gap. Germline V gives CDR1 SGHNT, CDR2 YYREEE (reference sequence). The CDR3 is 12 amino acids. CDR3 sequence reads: CASSLGSAGYTF. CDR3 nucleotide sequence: TGTGCCAGCAGCTTAGGGAGCGCCGGCTACACCTTC.

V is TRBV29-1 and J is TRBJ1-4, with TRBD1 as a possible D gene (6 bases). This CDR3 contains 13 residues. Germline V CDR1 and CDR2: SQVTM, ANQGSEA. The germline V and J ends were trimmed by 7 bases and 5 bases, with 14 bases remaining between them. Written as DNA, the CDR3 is TGCAGCGCCCGGGGGCGGAACAATGAAAAACTGTTTTTT. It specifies CSARGRNNEKLFF. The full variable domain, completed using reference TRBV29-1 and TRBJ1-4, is SAVISQKPSRDICQRGTSLTIQCQVDSQVTMMFWYRQQPGQSLTLIATANQGSEATYESGFVIDKFPISRPNLTFSTLTVSNMSPEDSSIYLCSARGRNNEKLFFGSGTQLSVL.

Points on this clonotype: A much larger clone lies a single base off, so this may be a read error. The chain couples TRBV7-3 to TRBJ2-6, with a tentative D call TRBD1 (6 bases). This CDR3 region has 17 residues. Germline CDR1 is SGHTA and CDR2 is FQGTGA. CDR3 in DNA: TGTGCCGGCAGCTTAACCGGACAGCTGTCTGGGGCCAACGTCCTGACTTTC. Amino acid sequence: CAGSLTGQLSGANVLTF.

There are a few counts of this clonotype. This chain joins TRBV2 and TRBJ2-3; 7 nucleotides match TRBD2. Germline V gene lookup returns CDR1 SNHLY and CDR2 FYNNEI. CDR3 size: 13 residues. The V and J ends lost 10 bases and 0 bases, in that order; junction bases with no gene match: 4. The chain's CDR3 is CATAGESTDTQYF. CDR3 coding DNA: TGTGCCACCGCGGGGGAAAGCACAGATACGCAGTATTTT.

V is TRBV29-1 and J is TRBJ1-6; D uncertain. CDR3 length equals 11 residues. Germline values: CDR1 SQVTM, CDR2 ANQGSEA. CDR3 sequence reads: CSRGFNSPLHF. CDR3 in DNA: TGCAGTCGAGGCTTTAATTCACCCCTCCACTTT.

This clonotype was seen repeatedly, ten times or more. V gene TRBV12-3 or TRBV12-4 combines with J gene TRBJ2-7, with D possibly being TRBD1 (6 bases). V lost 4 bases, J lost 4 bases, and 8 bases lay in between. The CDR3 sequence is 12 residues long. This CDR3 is CASSSQGYEQYF. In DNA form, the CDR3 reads TGTGCCAGCAGTTCACAGGGATACGAGCAGTACTTC.

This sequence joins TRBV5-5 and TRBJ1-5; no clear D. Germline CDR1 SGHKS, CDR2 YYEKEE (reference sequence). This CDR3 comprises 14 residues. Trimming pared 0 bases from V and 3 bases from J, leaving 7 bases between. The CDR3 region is CASSLARNNQPQHF. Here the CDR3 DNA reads TGTGCCAGCAGCTTGGCAAGAAACAATCAGCCCCAGCATTTT.

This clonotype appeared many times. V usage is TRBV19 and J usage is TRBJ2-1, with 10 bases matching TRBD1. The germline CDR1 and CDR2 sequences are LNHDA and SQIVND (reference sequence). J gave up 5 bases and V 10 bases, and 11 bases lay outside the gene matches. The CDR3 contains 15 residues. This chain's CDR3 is CATHPAGTGDNEQFF. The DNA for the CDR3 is TGTGCCACCCACCCCGCCGGGACAGGGGACAATGAGCAGTTCTTC.

CDR3 in DNA: TGCAGTGCTGACATGACAGGCGGCTATGGCTACACCTTC. Protein sequence: CSADMTGGYGYTF. The chain carries TRBV20-1 and TRBJ1-2, with D maybe TRBD1 (6 bases). From germline, CDR1 is DFQATT and CDR2 SNEGSKA (reference sequence). V was shortened by 5 bases and J by 4 bases, with 14 bases between the two germline ends. CDR3 length equals 13 residues.